The text below deals with one TCR beta chain. This sample is drawn from a study of blood T cell repertoires in COVID-19. Study overall: Samples taken during acute and convalescent COVID-19 were collected in the United States, Italy and Spain.

The table came from immunoSEQ multiplex PCR; TCRdb's copy has only in-frame clones and leaves some out. The sample records some 200,000 clones, around four fifths being singletons. V shed 8 bases, J shed 10 bases, and the junction held 10 bases outside the gene matches. CDR1 is MNHEY, CDR2 SVGAGI, per germline. The CDR3 runs to 15 residues. Recruitment covered about two dozen US areas and drew participants whose ages spanned about 18 to 89 years. Cohort 3 recovery required two negative PCRs, clearance, or symptom resolution. The rearrangement uses TRBV6-5 and TRBJ1-6, with TRBD1 matching over 11 bases. The source of this sequence is a middle-aged man who had recovered from COVID-19. Input material: PBMCs or T cells enriched from blood (not recorded which). This CDR3 reads CASLSGTGGGSPLHF. The CDR3 DNA reads TGTGCCAGCCTGTCCGGGACAGGGGGAGGGTCACCCCTCCACTTT.